Listed below are T cell receptor beta chains from one sample, sequenced in a study of blood T cell repertoires in COVID-19. Assay: immunoSEQ multiplex PCR; the TCRdb copy retains only in-frame clones and omits some. Seen here are some 120,000 clones, 80% to 90% observed once, and the top ten hold 25% to 30%. Material for sequencing was peripheral blood. Receptors were obtained from a man aged 65-85 years with active or convalescent COVID-19. CDR3s include the opening cysteine and the closing phenylalanine or tryptophan. Each record gives: J gene, clone size, D gene, V gene, CDR3 DNA, CDR3 protein. D genes are given only for firm matches. Clone size is stated in some rows and not others, as once, few, many or a class when expanded.

>TRBJ1-2|-|-|TRBV19
TGTGCCAGTAGCCTACAGGGTGTCTATGGCTACACCTTC
CASSLQGVYGYTF
>TRBJ2-7|-|-|TRBV28
TGTGCCAGCAGACAGGTAACCTACGAGCAGTACTTC
CASRQVTYEQYF
>TRBJ1-3|-|-|TRBV3-1/TRBV3-2
TGTGCCAGCAGCCAAGATACGGGGGATGGAAACACCATATATTTT
CASSQDTGDGNTIYF
>TRBJ2-7|few|TRBD1|TRBV5-6
TGTGCCAGCAGCCAATGGACAGGGGTCAACGAGCAGTACTTC
CASSQWTGVNEQYF
>TRBJ2-1|-|TRBD2|TRBV27
TGTGCCAGCAGTACTCAACTAGCGGCCTACAATGAGCAGTTCTTC
CASSTQLAAYNEQFF
>TRBJ2-1|-|TRBD2|TRBV4-1
TGCGCCAGCAGCGCCGGACTAGCGGCAAACTACAATGAGCAGTTCTTC
CASSAGLAANYNEQFF
>TRBJ2-7|-|TRBD1|TRBV6-5
TGTGCCAGCAGTTACTCGGGACAGGGGCGGGAAGAGCAGTACTTC
CASSYSGQGREEQYF
>TRBJ2-1|-|TRBD1|TRBV19
TGTGCCAGTAGTATAGCTAGGGACAGTGCTTACAATGAGCAGTTCTTC
CASSIARDSAYNEQFF
>TRBJ1-1|-|TRBD1|TRBV5-1
TGCGCCAGCAGCAGAGAGGGACAGGTCGGCACTGAAGCTTTCTTT
CASSREGQVGTEAFF
>TRBJ2-2|-|TRBD2|TRBV24-1
TGTGCCACCAGTGCGACTAGCGGGGGAACCGGGGAGCTGTTTTTT
CATSATSGGTGELFF
>TRBJ2-7|-|-|TRBV5-5
TGTGCCAGCAGCTTATCCTCGGGGAAGTCCAAGGGAGACTACGAGCAGTACTTC
CASSLSSGKSKGDYEQYF
>TRBJ2-1|-|-|TRBV9
TGTGCCAGCAGCGTTAGCCCTTCGATTCATGAGCAGTTCTTC
CASSVSPSIHEQFF
>TRBJ2-7|-|-|TRBV6-1
TGTGCCAGCAGTGACAGGGTGCACGAGCAGTACTTC
CASSDRVHEQYF
>TRBJ1-1|-|-|TRBV7-8
TGTGCCAGCAGCTTAGCTTCCAGGGTGGATCTCACTGAAGCTTTCTTT
CASSLASRVDLTEAFF
>TRBJ1-5|-|TRBD1|TRBV5-6
TGTGCCAGCAGCTTGGCGACAGGGGGAGGTCAGCCCCAGCATTTT
CASSLATGGGQPQHF
>TRBJ1-3|once|-|TRBV29-1
TGCAGCGTTGTGAAGAGCTCTGGAAACACCATATATTTT
CSVVKSSGNTIYF
>TRBJ2-1|-|TRBD2|TRBV5-1
TGCGCCAGCAGCTCAGCGGGAGGGGTTTTCAATGAGCAGTTCTTC
CASSSAGGVFNEQFF
>TRBJ2-5|-|-|TRBV9
TGTGCCAGCAGCGTCTACGACAGCCCCGGGACCCAGTACTTC
CASSVYDSPGTQYF
>TRBJ2-7|-|TRBD2|TRBV18
TGTGCCAGCTCACCACGGCCCGGTGGGGGGGGGCGCCTGACTAGCGGGGACTACGAGCAGTACTTC
CASSPRPGGGGRLTSGDYEQYF
>TRBJ1-3|-|-|TRBV29-1
TGCAGCGTTGAGGGGACAAAGGGAAACACCATATATTTT
CSVEGTKGNTIYF
>TRBJ2-3|-|TRBD2|TRBV5-1
TGCGCCAGCAGATTGCAAGCGGGACGCACAGATACGCAGTATTTT
CASRLQAGRTDTQYF
>TRBJ2-7|few|TRBD1|TRBV30
TGTGCCTGGGACAGGGCAGTAGGAGAGCAGTACTTC
CAWDRAVGEQYF
>TRBJ1-2|-|-|TRBV19
TGTGCCAGTAGTATAGCTGCAGTGAACTATGGCTACACCTTC
CASSIAAVNYGYTF
>TRBJ1-3|-|TRBD1|TRBV11-2
TGTGCCAGCAGCTTAGAGACAGGGAGGCGTGGAAACACCATATATTTT
CASSLETGRRGNTIYF
>TRBJ1-1|once|-|TRBV10-1
TGCGCCAGCAGTGAGTCGACCCAGGGGTTGGCTGAAGCTTTCTTT
CASSESTQGLAEAFF
>TRBJ1-5|-|TRBD1|TRBV9
TGTGCCAGCAGCGTAGGGTCAGGGGGAGGTTATAGCAATCAGCCCCAGCATTTT
CASSVGSGGGYSNQPQHF
>TRBJ1-5|-|-|TRBV5-1
TGCGCCAGCACCCCAGGGGTTAGCAATCAGCCCCAGCATTTT
CASTPGVSNQPQHF